Listed below are T cell receptor beta chains from one sample, sequenced in a study of T-cell reconstitution after alpha-beta-depleted transplantation in children. TCRdb ran MiXCR on the PCR reads and lists one entry per CDR3 protein. Of about 830,000 distinct CDR3 sequences in the sample, approximately 15% were seen once. Here the sequenced sample was PBMCs, mostly from graft donor cells, taken 360 days after TCRalphabeta/CD19-depleted stem cell transplant. Receptors were obtained from a male patient younger than 18 who had a stem cell transplant for acute lymphoblastic leukemia, so the T cells may come from the graft donor. Both conserved end residues are part of each CDR3. D genes are given only for firm matches. Not all rows give a size; the values are once, few, many and, for expanded clones, a class.

d_call j_call clone_size v_call cdr3_nt cdr3_aa
TRBD2 TRBJ2-1 - TRBV6-1 TGTGCCAGCCGGCCGGTAGCGGGAGGGAGCTCCTACAATGAGCAGTTCTTC CASRPVAGGSSYNEQFF
TRBD1 TRBJ1-2 many TRBV12-3/TRBV12-4 TGTGCCAGCAGCAGAACGGACAGGGTGGGGGGCTACACCTTC CASSRTDRVGGYTF
TRBD2 TRBJ2-2 few TRBV6-1 TGTGCCAGCAGGGGTAGCGGGAGAATCGGGGAGCTGTTTTTT CASRGSGRIGELFF
TRBD1 TRBJ2-2 - TRBV4-2 TGTGCCAGCAGGGACCGACAGGGCTTGGGGGACACCGGGGAGCTGTTTTTT CASRDRQGLGDTGELFF
TRBD2 TRBJ2-3 - TRBV5-1 TGCGCCAGCAGCTTTCTGATAGCGGGGACTAGCACAGATACGCAGTATTTT CASSFLIAGTSTDTQYF
TRBD2 TRBJ2-1 - TRBV20-1 TGCGGTTTCTTCGGGACTAGCGTCCCCGGTTCCTACAATGAGCAGTTCTTC CGFFGTSVPGSYNEQFF
- TRBJ2-2 many TRBV5-5 TGTGCCAGCAGACCGGGACCACAAAAAGACACCGGGGAGCTGTTTTTT CASRPGPQKDTGELFF
TRBD2 TRBJ2-3 many TRBV5-1 TGCGCCAGCAGCTTGACTAGCGGGAGGAGCACAGATACGCAGTATTTT CASSLTSGRSTDTQYF
- TRBJ2-7 - TRBV11-2 TGTGCCAGCAGCTACGAGAAGGGGACGGGCTACGAGCAGTACTTC CASSYEKGTGYEQYF
TRBD1 TRBJ2-7 - TRBV15 TGTGCCACCAGCAGAGTTAGGGCCCAGGGGGCCCACTACGAGCAGTACTTC CATSRVRAQGAHYEQYF
- TRBJ2-1 few TRBV14 TGTGCCAGCAGCCAGTGGGGCTCCAACTACAATGAGCAGTTCTTC CASSQWGSNYNEQFF
TRBD2 TRBJ2-1 few TRBV12-3/TRBV12-4 TGTGCCAGCAGTCGAGGACTAGCGCCACCCAATGAGCAGTTCTTC CASSRGLAPPNEQFF
TRBD1 TRBJ1-2 - TRBV12-3/TRBV12-4 TGTGCCAGCAGTACGGGACAGGGCGTTCGGGCTGGCTACACCTTC CASSTGQGVRAGYTF
- TRBJ1-1 many TRBV29-1 TGCAGCGTTACCCAACGCGGAGAAGCTTTCTTT CSVTQRGEAFF